This TCR beta chain emerged from a study of cytomegalovirus exposure and HLA in healthy donors. Findings and limits, study-wide: In a later analysis, compared with equally common non-associated chains, HLA-associated beta chains were more expanded.

Both 60 Vbeta primers and 13 Jbeta primers went into the PCR. Profiled with immunoSEQ multiplex PCR; TCRdb holds only in-frame clones, not every one. The data contain 140,000 or so clones, 65% to 90% of them seen just once; the ten biggest clones take up 2.5% to 3%. On this clone: Its target is unknown.

This CDR3 contains 16 residues. Germline V lookup: CDR1 SGHRS, CDR2 YFSETQ. The V segment lost 4 bases and the J segment 3 bases; nucleotides outside the gene matches: 10. The chain carries TRBV5-1 and TRBJ2-3; 8 bases align to TRBD2. The source material was PBMCs. The receptor was isolated from a woman in her 30s in good health and CMV-seronegative. CDR3 protein: CASSPSGGGFTDTQYF. CDR3 DNA sequence: TGCGCCAGCAGCCCGAGCGGGGGCGGGTTTACAGATACGCAGTATTTT. Full variable domain (outside the CDR3, taken from reference TRBV5-1 and TRBJ2-3): KAGVTQTPRYLIKTRGQQVTLSCSPISGHRSVSWYQQTPGQGLQFLFEYFSETQRNKGNFPGRFSGRQFSNSRSEMNVSTLELGDSALYLCASSPSGGGFTDTQYFGPGTRLTVL.